This T cell receptor beta chain stems from a study of blood T cell repertoires in COVID-19. J gave up 4 bases and V 4 bases, and 8 bases lay outside the gene matches. The CDR3 runs 15 residues. Germline values: CDR1 SGHDN, CDR2 FVKESK. The method was immunoSEQ multiplex PCR; TCRdb's version includes in-frame clones alone and lacks a portion of them. The table records under 75,000 clones, roughly 79% of them present only once. This clone was observed a handful of times. The chain carries TRBV14 and TRBJ1-1; 8 bases map to TRBD1. Sequencing was done on a sample of peripheral blood. This TCR was recovered from a woman aged 60-70 years with acute or convalescent COVID-19. CDR3: CASSLRTGRATEAFF. CDR3 bases: TGTGCCAGCAGCCTCCGGACAGGGCGTGCCACTGAAGCTTTCTTT.